Listed below are T cell receptor beta chains from one sample, sequenced in a study of OX40 agonist ivuxolimab in advanced cancers. The assay was immunoSEQ multiplex PCR, and TCRdb's table has in-frame clones only and misses some. The table has approximately 49,000 clones, approximately 81% seen once. Sequencing used CD4+ or CD8+ T cells sorted from blood, obtained in a trial of the OX40 agonist ivuxolimab. These receptors came from an adult with an advanced solid tumor such as melanoma, head and neck, liver or kidney cancer. Both conserved end residues are part of each CDR3. The D gene is left open where the match is weak. For some rows the clone size is stated as once, few or many, or as a class when expanded; others skip it.

j_gene,v_gene,d_gene,abundance,CDR3aa
TRBJ1-5,TRBV5-6,-,-,CASSSYRGSNSNQPQHF
TRBJ1-3,TRBV10-3,-,few,CAIRAEVSGNTIYF
TRBJ2-5,TRBV5-5,-,-,CASSSRRGETQYF
TRBJ1-2,TRBV5-6,-,few,CASNSGRTEGYTF
TRBJ2-4,TRBV7-8,-,-,CASSLARRFGGAKNIQYF
TRBJ1-4,TRBV28,-,-,CASTLGGGRIAAGKLFF
TRBJ2-1,TRBV7-9,TRBD1,-,CASRPTGGSYNEQFF
TRBJ2-5,TRBV2,TRBD2,-,CASRRGLAGYQETQYF
TRBJ2-7,TRBV15,-,-,CATSREVWGEQYF
TRBJ2-3,TRBV5-6,TRBD2,few,CASSLVAGVVTDTQYF
TRBJ1-4,TRBV5-4,-,-,CASSPTVNSEKLFF
TRBJ2-2,TRBV4-1,-,-,CASSQRRDDGELFF
TRBJ2-7,TRBV28,-,-,CASRFRAGEQYF
TRBJ1-3,TRBV5-8,-,-,CASSPTYSGNTIYF
TRBJ1-2,TRBV5-1,-,-,CASSLDSDYGYTF
TRBJ2-3,TRBV28,-,-,CVSRPGGRTDTQYF
TRBJ2-5,TRBV27,-,-,CASSSLVLGETQYF
TRBJ2-5,TRBV2,TRBD2,once,CASSLAGVGETQYF
TRBJ1-5,TRBV4-2,TRBD1,-,CASSQDRTGDQPQHF
TRBJ2-3,TRBV11-3,-,-,CASSLDASTQYF
TRBJ2-7,TRBV2,-,few,CASSERRGPYEQYF
TRBJ2-1,TRBV21-1,-,-,CASSNAGGDEQFF
TRBJ1-3,TRBV7-8,-,few,CASSLGAGSSGNTIYF
TRBJ2-5,TRBV29-1,-,-,CSVEDRARETQYF
TRBJ2-3,TRBV29-1,-,-,CSVETSSRDTQYF
TRBJ2-7,TRBV13,-,-,CASSLRGTYEQYF
TRBJ2-2,TRBV5-1,-,few,CASSLGGSAGELFF